What follows are 17 T cell receptor beta chains derived from one specimen sequenced in a study of T cell responses to AZD1222 COVID-19 vaccine. TCRdb's copy holds only in-frame clones and misses some; the assay was immunoSEQ multiplex PCR. This table holds about 140,000 clones, about 91% found once. Sequencing was performed on peripheral blood, taken on day 0 of AZD1222 vaccination. These receptors were collected from an adult in good health.

The chain carries TRBV28 and TRBJ1-6, with TRBD1 matching 9 bases. CDR1 MDHEN and CDR2 SYDVKM come from the germline V gene. Trimming took 6 bases from V and 9 from J; bases not matched to a gene: 9. The CDR3 has 15 amino acids. The CDR3 here is CASRIGQGYRSPLHF. The CDR3, as DNA: TGTGCCAGCAGGATAGGACAGGGGTATCGTTCACCCCTCCACTTT.

Comments on this clone: Other DNA sequences in this specimen translate into the identical CDR3. J is TRBJ2-2 and V is TRBV28; 9 bases fit TRBD1. Germline lookup yields CDR1 MDHEN and CDR2 SYDVKM. The CDR3 extends over 14 amino acids. V lost 5 bases to trimming and J lost 5 bases; unmatched junction nucleotides: 3. In DNA form, the CDR3 reads TGTGCCAGCAGTGGGACAGGGAGAACCGGGGAGCTGTTTTTT. This gives the protein CASSGTGRTGELFF.

This clone showed up just a few times. This chain connects TRBV25-1 to TRBJ2-1, with TRBD2 matching over 9 bases. The germline V gene has CDR1 MGHDK and CDR2 SYGVNS. V shed 7 bases, J shed 8 bases, and the junction held 9 bases outside the gene matches. CDR3 length: 14 amino acids. As DNA, the CDR3 is TGTGCCAGCACCCACCTGGCGGGAGGGGATGAGCAGTTCTTC. Translated: CASTHLAGGDEQFF. Supplemented by reference TRBV25-1 and TRBJ2-1, the full variable domain reads EADIYQTPRYLVIGTGKKITLECSQTMGHDKMYWYQQDPGMELHLIHYSYGVNSTEKGDLSSESTVSRIRTEHFPLTLESARPSHTSQYLCASTHLAGGDEQFFGPGTRLTVL.

The chain is built from TRBV28 and TRBJ2-7, with 9 bases aligning to TRBD1. Per germline, CDR1 MDHEN and CDR2 SYDVKM. The CDR3 length is 14 residues. Trimming cost V 6 bases and J 3 bases; bases outside gene matches: 6. CDR3 coding DNA: TGTGCCAGCAGGGACAGGGGTTCTTTCTACGAGCAGTACTTC. This sequence encodes CASRDRGSFYEQYF.

V is TRBV29-1 and J is TRBJ2-7; 9 positions match TRBD2. J was trimmed by 9 bases and V by 7 bases; bases with no gene match: 10. The CDR3 contains 12 residues. Germline V lookup: CDR1 SQVTM, CDR2 ANQGSEA. DNA of the CDR3: TGCAGCGGCGGGGGGGCATCCGATCGGCAGTACTTC. Translating it yields CSGGGASDRQYF.

The chain recombines TRBV4-2 with TRBJ2-1; no definite D call. The CDR3 has 15 residues. Looked up from germline, CDR1 is LGHNA and CDR2 is YNFKEQ. With 0 bases removed from V and 8 bases from J, the gap between germline ends came to 14 bases. The CDR3 loop reads CASSQDLILGYEQFF. The CDR3 DNA follows: TGTGCCAGCAGCCAAGATTTAATACTTGGATATGAGCAGTTCTTC.

The rearrangement uses TRBV27 and TRBJ1-5; TRBD1 matches 9 bases. The J segment lost 3 bases and the V segment lost 5 bases, leaving 17 bases of the junction unmatched. The CDR3 contains 19 residues. Germline-derived CDR1 and CDR2 are MNHEY and SMNVEV (reference sequence). The CDR3 loop is CASSPRDRVSRGANQPQHF. DNA for the CDR3: TGTGCCAGCAGTCCCCGGGACAGGGTCAGCCGGGGGGCCAATCAGCCCCAGCATTTT.

This clone was observed a handful of times. The chain joins TRBV7-3 to TRBJ1-2; TRBD1 matches 9 bases. CDR1 is SGHTA, CDR2 FQGTGA, per germline. J was trimmed by 4 bases and V by 2 bases; bases with no gene match: 2. CDR3 length equals 14 residues. This CDR3 reads CASSLGTGSYGYTF. CDR3 sequence (DNA): TGTGCCAGCAGCTTAGGGACAGGGTCCTATGGCTACACCTTC.

This chain connects TRBV6-5 to TRBJ1-6; D is perhaps TRBD1 (5 bases). The germline V and J ends were trimmed by 5 bases and 5 bases, with 13 bases remaining between them. The CDR3 totals 15 residues. Germline CDR1 reads MNHEY; CDR2 reads SVGAGI. CDR3 loop: CASSNKQENNSPLHF. In nucleotides, the CDR3 is TGTGCCAGCAGTAACAAACAGGAGAATAATTCACCCCTCCACTTT.

The CDR3 reads CASSLSGGAKPQHF. CDR3 bases: TGTGCCAGCAGCTTATCGGGGGGCGCAAAGCCCCAGCATTTT. The chain couples TRBV7-2 to TRBJ1-5; D is possibly TRBD1 (6 bases). Germline lookup yields CDR1 SGHTA and CDR2 FQGNSA. V was clipped by 2 bases and J by 8 bases, with 13 bases between them. This CDR3 comprises 14 residues.

This clone showed up just once. The chain joins TRBV2 to TRBJ2-7, with D uncertain. The CDR3 is 11 residues long. The germline V gene encodes CDR1 SNHLY and CDR2 FYNNEI. Trimming left V 4 bases short and J 4 bases short, with 5 bases between. In DNA form, the CDR3 reads TGTGCCAGCAGTGGAGGTTACGAGCAGTACTTC. It specifies CASSGGYEQYF.

The J gene is TRBJ1-2, the V gene TRBV4-1; TRBD1 matches 7 bases. Trimming cost V 0 bases and J 3 bases; bases outside gene matches: 1. CDR1 MGHRA and CDR2 YSYEKL come from the germline V gene. The length of the CDR3 is 14 residues. The CDR3 region is CASSQEQGYYGYTF. The CDR3 bases are TGCGCCAGCAGCCAAGAACAGGGGTACTATGGCTACACCTTC.

The CDR3 region has the DNA TGTGCCTGGAGTCCTCCGGGGGGCAAGAACACTGAAGCTTTCTTT. It translates to CAWSPPGGKNTEAFF. The gene calls are TRBV30 and TRBJ1-1; TRBD1 is a possible D gene (6 bases). Germline V gene data show CDR1 as GTSNPN and CDR2 as SVGIG (reference sequence). V was pared by 2 bases and J by 1 base, with 14 bases between. The CDR3 spans 15 residues.

The chain recombines TRBV5-1 with TRBJ2-7, with a possible D match to TRBD1 (6 bases). Per the germline V gene, CDR1 is SGHRS and CDR2 is YFSETQ. CDR3 length equals 14 residues. Trimming stripped 5 bases from V and 6 bases from J, with 18 bases between. The CDR3 loop is CASSLRQASGEQYF. CDR3 sequence (DNA): TGCGCCAGCAGTTTACGACAGGCCTCTGGCGAGCAGTACTTC.

The chain uses TRBV27 and TRBJ1-4; a possible D gene is TRBD1 (5 bases). The V gene's germline CDR1 is MNHEY and CDR2 SMNVEV (reference sequence). This CDR3 contains 14 residues. Trimming stripped 5 bases from V and 7 bases from J, with 14 bases between. For the CDR3, the DNA is TGTGCCAGCAGTCTCCGGGGCCTTGCTGAAAAACTGTTTTTT. It yields the protein CASSLRGLAEKLFF.

This chain joins TRBV7-9 and TRBJ2-3; the match to TRBD2 covers 13 bases. CDR1 and CDR2 (germline): SEHNR, FQNEAQ (reference sequence). The CDR3 length is 14 residues. After removal of 5 bases from V and 8 bases from J, the junction contained 4 bases not matched to a gene. CDR3 protein: CASSRGLAGATQYF. CDR3 DNA sequence: TGTGCCAGCAGCCGTGGACTAGCGGGAGCTACGCAGTATTTT.

The rearrangement links TRBV7-2 to TRBJ2-5, with TRBD2 matching over 7 bases. This CDR3 contains 15 residues. Germline V gene data show CDR1 as SGHTA and CDR2 as FQGNSA. V was clipped by 3 bases and J by 5 bases; unmatched bases: 9. The CDR3 is CASSFQGRGGETQYF. The CDR3 DNA is TGTGCCAGCAGCTTCCAGGGCCGGGGAGGGGAGACCCAGTACTTC. The variable domain in full, with the rest retrieved from reference TRBV7-2 and TRBJ2-5, is GAGVSQSPSNKVTEKGKDVELRCDPISGHTALYWYRQSLGQGLEFLIYFQGNSAPDKSGLPSDRFSAERTGGSVSTLTIQRTQQEDSAVYLCASSFQGRGGETQYFGPGTRLLVL.